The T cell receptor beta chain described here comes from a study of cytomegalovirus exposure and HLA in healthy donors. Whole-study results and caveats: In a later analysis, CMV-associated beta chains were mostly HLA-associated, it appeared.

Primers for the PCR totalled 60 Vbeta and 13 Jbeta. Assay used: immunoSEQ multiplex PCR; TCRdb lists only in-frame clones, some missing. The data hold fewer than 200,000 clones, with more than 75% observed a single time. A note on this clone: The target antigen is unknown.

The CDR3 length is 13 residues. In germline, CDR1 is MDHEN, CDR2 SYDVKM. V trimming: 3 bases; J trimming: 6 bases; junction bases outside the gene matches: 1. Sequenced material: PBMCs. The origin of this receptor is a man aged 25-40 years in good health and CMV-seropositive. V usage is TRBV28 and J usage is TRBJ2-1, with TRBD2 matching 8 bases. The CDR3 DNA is TGTGCCAGCAGTTTGAGCGGGGGCAATGAGCAGTTCTTC. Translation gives CASSLSGGNEQFF.